A selection of T cell receptor beta chains follows, all from one sample in a study of tumor and adjacent non-tumor tissue in lung cancer. MiXCR was run by TCRdb on the multiplex PCR reads, yielding one entry per CDR3 protein. Of 77,000 or so distinct CDR3 sequences listed, approximately 82% are singletons. Input material: distant non-tumor lung tissue. The receptors were sampled from a man aged 70 or older with non-small cell lung cancer. The CDR3 runs from the conserved cysteine through the conserved F or W. A clone size is listed for some rows: how often the clone was seen (once, few, many), or a class if it is expanded.

size | V | CDR3
- | TRBV5-1 | CASSETGGFSGNTIYF
many | TRBV10-3 | CAISESPGQVNTGELFF
once | TRBV29-1 | CSVGGEGHTEASF
- | TRBV11-2 | CASSLVGTGVAGESFF
- | TRBV6-5 | CASSYSGALSTDMQYF
- | TRBV11-1 | CARSSTFSGRSVNEHFF
- | TRBV5-4 | CACSVGSGGVWETEYF
- | TRBV6-2/TRBV6-3 | CASNYGQEYNEHFF
- | TRBV28 | CASSLSVGIGTGKLFF
- | TRBV6-6 | CAGRRGQSDNFNSSLHF
- | TRBV5-1 | CASSSLSLGLPVGETQYF
- | TRBV11-3 | CASTRRELSSDTQYF
- | TRBV12-3/TRBV12-4 | CANSQDRVETQYF
- | TRBV6-1 | CASSIGQGNEKLVF
- | TRBV11-1 | CASSPLTSGKKNEQFF
many | TRBV6-2/TRBV6-3 | CASSSSYGYTF
- | TRBV20-1 | CTAPPTGGGNTIYF
- | TRBV30 | CAWAPLGTSGRTDTQYF
once | TRBV10-3 | CAIFGQGDYDYTF
- | TRBV4-2 | CTSSQRHQQYTEAFF
- | TRBV7-9 | CASTMGGGLTEAFF
- | TRBV10-2 | CASSSIRSWELFF
few | TRBV11-2 | CASPVGENGYTF
- | TRBV12-3/TRBV12-4 | CASSLIQGLSAGGLFF
- | TRBV7-9 | CASSLRGKGQGNEKLFF
- | TRBV4-1 | CASSQPSLGTDMQYF
many | TRBV5-6 | CASSTRAGEQFF
many | TRBV6-5 | CASSPKWGLGTDTQYF
- | TRBV6-5 | CATSRASLQGANSGELFF
- | TRBV2 | CASIPRGSSYNEQFF
- | TRBV11-3 | CASSSNRSYNEQFF
many | TRBV14 | CASSQGGNTIYF
- | TRBV20-1 | CSASGGLSPYEQYF
- | TRBV6-5 | CASSSAGTVFPQDTQYF
many | TRBV24-1 | CATSESGQGAGNQPQHF
- | TRBV6-5 | CVSSTTGVSYEQYF
few | TRBV18 | CASSLTDTETQYF
medium-sized | TRBV11-1 | CASSSVGPEAFF
- | TRBV12-3/TRBV12-4 | CAGSRTGRISYEQYF
once | TRBV9 | CASSVVGGFMAKAFF
- | TRBV7-8 | CASIMGGPSTDTQYF
- | TRBV11-3 | CVNSFRDRTLKTETFF
once | TRBV7-2 | CASSLVSNRVYEQYF
- | TRBV18 | CASSPPGPNSEAFF
- | TRBV6-5 | CASNFTSGAKTQYF
many | TRBV11-2 | CASSSWDSPYEQYF
- | TRBV30 | CAWPTGPINPQQYF
once | TRBV14 | CTSSQAGTLYF
- | TRBV6-5 | CASSSPGPRSYKEQFF
- | TRBV11-2 | CASSPGTAYEQYF
many | TRBV5-6 | CASSSTKELAKNIQYF
- | TRBV6-6 | CASNVPDQPQHF
- | TRBV7-9 | CASSSQGREVSYNEQFF
- | TRBV6-2/TRBV6-3 | CASRQNEVLVSDTQHF
- | TRBV11-2 | CVNSLVGWDREKYF
- | TRBV29-1 | CTVEGSYNEHFF